This record looks at one T cell receptor beta chain sequence and its context. The antigen remains unidentified. The data derive from a study of OX40 agonist ivuxolimab in advanced cancers. Whole-study findings and limits: Also showing low normalized T-cell clonal expansion were some of the nonresponders.

Libraries were prepared by immunoSEQ multiplex PCR; TCRdb keeps only in-frame clonotypes and omits some of them. The repertoire holds some 70,000 clones, less than 90% seen once, with under 2.5% in the top ten. CDR1 is SEHNR and CDR2 is FQNEAQ in the germline V gene (reference sequence). This CDR3 is built from 12 residues. V lost 5 bases and J lost 8, with 10 bases in between. The sequenced sample was CD4+ or CD8+ T cells sorted from blood, obtained in a trial of the OX40 agonist ivuxolimab. The source is an adult with an advanced solid tumor such as melanoma, head and neck, liver or kidney cancer. The gene calls are TRBV7-9 and TRBJ2-4; either TRBD1 or TRBD2 may fit D (5 bases each). This chain's CDR3 is CASSPQGDIQYF. The CDR3 DNA follows: TGTGCCAGCAGCCCCCAGGGAGACATTCAGTACTTC.